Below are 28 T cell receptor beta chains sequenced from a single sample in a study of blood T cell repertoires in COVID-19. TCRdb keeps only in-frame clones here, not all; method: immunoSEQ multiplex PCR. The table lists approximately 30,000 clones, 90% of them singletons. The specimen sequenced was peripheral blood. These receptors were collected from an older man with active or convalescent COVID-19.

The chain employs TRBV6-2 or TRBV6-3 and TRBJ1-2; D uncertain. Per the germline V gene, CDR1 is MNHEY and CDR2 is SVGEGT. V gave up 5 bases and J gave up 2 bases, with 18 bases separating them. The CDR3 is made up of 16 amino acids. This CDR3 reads CASSPRLSRRNYGYTF. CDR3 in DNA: TGTGCCAGCAGTCCACGTCTCAGTCGTCGCAACTATGGCTACACCTTC.

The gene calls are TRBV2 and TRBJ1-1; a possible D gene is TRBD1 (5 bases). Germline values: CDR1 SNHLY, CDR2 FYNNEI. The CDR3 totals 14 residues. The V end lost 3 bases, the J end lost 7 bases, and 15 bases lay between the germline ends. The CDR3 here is CASSDWTPGLEAFF. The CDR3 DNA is TGTGCCAGCAGTGACTGGACACCGGGCCTTGAAGCTTTCTTT.

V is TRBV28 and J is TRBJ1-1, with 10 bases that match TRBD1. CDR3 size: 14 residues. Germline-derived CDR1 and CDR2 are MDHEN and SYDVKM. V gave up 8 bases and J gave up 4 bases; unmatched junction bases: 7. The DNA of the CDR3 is TGTGCCAGCTCCCTGAGGACAGGGGGCACTGAAGCTTTCTTT. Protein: CASSLRTGGTEAFF.

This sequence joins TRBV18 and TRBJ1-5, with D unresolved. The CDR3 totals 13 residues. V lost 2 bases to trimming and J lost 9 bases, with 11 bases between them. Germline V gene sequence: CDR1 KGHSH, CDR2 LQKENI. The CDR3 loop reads CASSPGFDRPQHF. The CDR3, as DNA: TGTGCCAGCTCACCAGGTTTCGATAGGCCCCAGCATTTT. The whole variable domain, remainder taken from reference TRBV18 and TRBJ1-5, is NAGVMQNPRHLVRRRGQEARLRCSPMKGHSHVYWYRQLPEEGLKFMVYLQKENIIDESGMPKERFSAEFPKEGPSILRIQQVVRGDSAAYFCASSPGFDRPQHFGDGTRLSIL.

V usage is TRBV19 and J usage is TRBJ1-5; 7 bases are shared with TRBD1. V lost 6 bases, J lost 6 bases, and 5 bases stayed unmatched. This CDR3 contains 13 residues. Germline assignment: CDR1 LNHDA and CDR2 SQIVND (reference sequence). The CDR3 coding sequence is TGTGCCAGTAGCGACAGGGAGAGTCAGCCCCAGCATTTT. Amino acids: CASSDRESQPQHF.

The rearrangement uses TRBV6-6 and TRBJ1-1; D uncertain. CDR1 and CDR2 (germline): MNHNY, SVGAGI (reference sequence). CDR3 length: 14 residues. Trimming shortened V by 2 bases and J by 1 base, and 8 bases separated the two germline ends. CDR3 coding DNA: TGTGCCAGCAGTTACGCGGAGGGGAACACTGAAGCTTTCTTT. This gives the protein CASSYAEGNTEAFF.

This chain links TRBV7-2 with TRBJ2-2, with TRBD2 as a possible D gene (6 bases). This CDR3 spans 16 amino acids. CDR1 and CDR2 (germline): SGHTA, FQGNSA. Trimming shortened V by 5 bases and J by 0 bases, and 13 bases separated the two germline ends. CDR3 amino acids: CASSPGGGTNTGELFF. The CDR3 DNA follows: TGTGCCAGCAGCCCCGGAGGAGGGACGAACACCGGGGAGCTGTTTTTT.

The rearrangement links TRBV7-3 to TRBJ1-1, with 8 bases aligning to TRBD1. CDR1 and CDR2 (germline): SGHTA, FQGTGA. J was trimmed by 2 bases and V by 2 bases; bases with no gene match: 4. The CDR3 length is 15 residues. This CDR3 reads CASSLQAGGNTEAFF. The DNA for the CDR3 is TGTGCCAGCAGCTTACAGGCAGGGGGCAACACTGAAGCTTTCTTT. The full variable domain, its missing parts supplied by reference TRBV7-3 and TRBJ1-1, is GAGVSQTPSNKVTEKGKYVELRCDPISGHTALYWYRQSLGQGPEFLIYFQGTGAADDSGLPNDRFFAVRPEGSVSTLKIQRTERGDSAVYLCASSLQAGGNTEAFFGQGTRLTVV.

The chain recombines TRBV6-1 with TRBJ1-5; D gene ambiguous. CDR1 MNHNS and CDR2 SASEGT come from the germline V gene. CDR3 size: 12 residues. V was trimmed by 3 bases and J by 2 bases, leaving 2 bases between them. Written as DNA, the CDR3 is TGTGCCAGCAGTGACGGCAATCAGCCCCAGCATTTT. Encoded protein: CASSDGNQPQHF.

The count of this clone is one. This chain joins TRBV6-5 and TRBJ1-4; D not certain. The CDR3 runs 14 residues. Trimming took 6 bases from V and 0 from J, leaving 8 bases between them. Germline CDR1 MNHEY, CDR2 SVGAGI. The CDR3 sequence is CASRSLATNEKLFF. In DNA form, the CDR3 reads TGTGCCAGCAGGTCTCTTGCAACTAATGAAAAACTGTTTTTT.

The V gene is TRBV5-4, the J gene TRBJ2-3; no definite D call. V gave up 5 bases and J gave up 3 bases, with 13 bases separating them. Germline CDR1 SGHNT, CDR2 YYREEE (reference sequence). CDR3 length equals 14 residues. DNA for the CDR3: TGTGCCAGCAGTATTTTAGCAGCAACAGATACGCAGTATTTT. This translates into CASSILAATDTQYF.

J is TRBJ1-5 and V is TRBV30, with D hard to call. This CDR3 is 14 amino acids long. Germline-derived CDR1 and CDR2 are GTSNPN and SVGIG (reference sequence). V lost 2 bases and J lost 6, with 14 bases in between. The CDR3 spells CAWSPGLVTQPQHF. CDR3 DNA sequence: TGTGCCTGGAGTCCCGGGTTGGTAACTCAGCCCCAGCATTTT.

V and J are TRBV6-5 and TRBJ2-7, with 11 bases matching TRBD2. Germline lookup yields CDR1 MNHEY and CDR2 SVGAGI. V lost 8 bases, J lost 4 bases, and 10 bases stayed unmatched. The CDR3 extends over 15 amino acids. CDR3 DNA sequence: TGTGCCAGCCGGATCCTAGCGGGAGGCCTTTACGAGCAGTACTTC. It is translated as CASRILAGGLYEQYF.

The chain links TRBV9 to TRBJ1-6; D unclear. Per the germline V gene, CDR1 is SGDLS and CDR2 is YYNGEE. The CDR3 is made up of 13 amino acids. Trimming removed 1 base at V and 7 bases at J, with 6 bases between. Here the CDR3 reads CASSVFRNSPLHF. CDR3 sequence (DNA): TGTGCCAGCAGCGTATTTCGGAATTCACCCCTCCACTTT.

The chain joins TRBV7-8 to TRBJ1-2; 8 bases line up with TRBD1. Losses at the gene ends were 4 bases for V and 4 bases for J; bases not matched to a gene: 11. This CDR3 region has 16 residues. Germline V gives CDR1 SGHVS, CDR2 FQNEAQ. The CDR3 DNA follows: TGTGCCAGCAGCTCGGACAGGGTCACCTCAAGCTATGGCTACACCTTC. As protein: CASSSDRVTSSYGYTF.

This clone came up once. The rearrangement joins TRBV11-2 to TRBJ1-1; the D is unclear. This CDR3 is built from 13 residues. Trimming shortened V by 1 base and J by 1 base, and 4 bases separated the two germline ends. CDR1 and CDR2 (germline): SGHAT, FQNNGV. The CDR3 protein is CASSLVSNTEAFF. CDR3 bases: TGTGCCAGCAGCTTAGTCTCGAACACTGAAGCTTTCTTT.

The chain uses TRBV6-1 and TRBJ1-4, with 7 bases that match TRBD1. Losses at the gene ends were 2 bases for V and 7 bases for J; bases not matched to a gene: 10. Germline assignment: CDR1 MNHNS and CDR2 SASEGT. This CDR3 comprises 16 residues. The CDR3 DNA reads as TGTGCCAGCAGTGAATACGTAAACAGGGGAACTGAAAAACTGTTTTTT. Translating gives CASSEYVNRGTEKLFF.

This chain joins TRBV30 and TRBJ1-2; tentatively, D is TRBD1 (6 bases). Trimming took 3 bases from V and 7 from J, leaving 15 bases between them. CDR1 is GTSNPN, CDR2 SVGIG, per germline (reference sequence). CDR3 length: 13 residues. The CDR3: CAWSAGGHVGYTF. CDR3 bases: TGTGCCTGGAGCGCCGGGGGGCACGTTGGCTACACCTTC.

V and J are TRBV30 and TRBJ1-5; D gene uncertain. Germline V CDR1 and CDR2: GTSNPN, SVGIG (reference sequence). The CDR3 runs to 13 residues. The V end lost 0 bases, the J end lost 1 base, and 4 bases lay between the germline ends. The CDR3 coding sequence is TGTGCCTGGAGTGTAGCCAGCAATCAGCCCCAGCATTTT. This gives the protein CAWSVASNQPQHF.

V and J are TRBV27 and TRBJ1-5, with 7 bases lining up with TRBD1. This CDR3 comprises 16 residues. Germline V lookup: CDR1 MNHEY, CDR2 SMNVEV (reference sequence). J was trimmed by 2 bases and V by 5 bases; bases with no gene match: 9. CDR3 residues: CASSPWDRRGNQPQHF. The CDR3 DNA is TGTGCCAGCAGTCCCTGGGACAGAAGGGGCAATCAGCCCCAGCATTTT.

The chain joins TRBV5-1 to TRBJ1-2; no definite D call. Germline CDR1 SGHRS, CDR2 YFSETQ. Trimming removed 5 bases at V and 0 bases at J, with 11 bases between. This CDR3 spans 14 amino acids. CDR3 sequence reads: CASSFGGPNYGYTF. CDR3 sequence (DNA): TGCGCCAGCAGTTTTGGAGGTCCTAACTATGGCTACACCTTC.

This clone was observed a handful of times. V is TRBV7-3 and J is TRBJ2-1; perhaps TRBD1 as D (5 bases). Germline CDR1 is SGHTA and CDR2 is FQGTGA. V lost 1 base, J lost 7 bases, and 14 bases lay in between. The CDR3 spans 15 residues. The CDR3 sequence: CASSLRKGNENEQFF. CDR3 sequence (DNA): TGTGCCAGCAGCTTAAGGAAGGGGAATGAGAATGAGCAGTTCTTC.

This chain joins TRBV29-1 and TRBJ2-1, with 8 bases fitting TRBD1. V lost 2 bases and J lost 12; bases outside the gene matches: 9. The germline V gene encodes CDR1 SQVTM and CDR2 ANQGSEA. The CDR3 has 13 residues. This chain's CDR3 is CSVEPQDRDGQFF. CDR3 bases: TGCAGCGTTGAACCACAGGACAGGGACGGGCAGTTCTTC.

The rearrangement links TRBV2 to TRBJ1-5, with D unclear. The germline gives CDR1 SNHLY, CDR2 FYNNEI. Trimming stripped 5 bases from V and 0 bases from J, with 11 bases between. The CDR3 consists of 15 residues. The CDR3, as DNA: TGTGCCAGCAGTCCAGATGGCACTAGCAATCAGCCCCAGCATTTT. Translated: CASSPDGTSNQPQHF.

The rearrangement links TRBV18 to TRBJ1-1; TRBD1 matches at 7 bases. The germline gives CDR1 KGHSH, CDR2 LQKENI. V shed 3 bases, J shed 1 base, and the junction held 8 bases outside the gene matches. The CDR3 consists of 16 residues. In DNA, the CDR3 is TGTGCCAGCTCACCGTCGATTCGACAGGGGAACACTGAAGCTTTCTTT. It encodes CASSPSIRQGNTEAFF.

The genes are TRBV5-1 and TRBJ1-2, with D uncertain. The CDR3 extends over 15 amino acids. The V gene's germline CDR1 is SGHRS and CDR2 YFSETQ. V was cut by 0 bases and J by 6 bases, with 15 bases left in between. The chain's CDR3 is CASSLVAESGNGYTF. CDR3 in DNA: TGCGCCAGCAGCTTGGTAGCGGAGAGTGGGAATGGCTACACCTTC.

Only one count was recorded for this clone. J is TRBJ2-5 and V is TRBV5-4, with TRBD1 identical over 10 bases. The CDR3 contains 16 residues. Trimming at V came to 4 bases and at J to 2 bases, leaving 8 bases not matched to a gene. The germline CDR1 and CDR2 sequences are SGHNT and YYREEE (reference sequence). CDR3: CASSIPDRGRQETQYF. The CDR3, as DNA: TGTGCCAGCAGCATCCCCGACAGGGGGCGACAAGAGACCCAGTACTTC.

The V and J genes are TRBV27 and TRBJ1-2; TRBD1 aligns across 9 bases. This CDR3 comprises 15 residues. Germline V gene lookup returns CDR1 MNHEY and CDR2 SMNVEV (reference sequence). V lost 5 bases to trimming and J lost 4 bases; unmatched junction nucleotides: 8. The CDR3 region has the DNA TGTGCCAGCAGTCCTTGGGACAGGGCAACCTATGGCTACACCTTC. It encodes CASSPWDRATYGYTF.